Each of the 22 T cell receptor beta chains below was sequenced from the same sample in a study of radiotherapy plus CTLA-4 blockade in lung cancer. Using immunoSEQ multiplex PCR, the repertoire was profiled, and TCRdb retains in-frame clones only, with some absent. The sample records tens of thousands of clones, around four fifths being singletons. Sequencing was performed on peripheral blood, taken from a patient treated with radiotherapy plus ipilimumab. These receptors were obtained from a human donor with non-small cell lung cancer who had a complete response to radiotherapy plus ipilimumab.

CDR3 coding DNA: TGCGCCAGCAGCTTACCCGACGGACAGGCCTTACACACCGGGGAGCTGTTTTTT. This translates into CASSLPDGQALHTGELFF. V is TRBV5-1 and J is TRBJ2-2; TRBD1 matches at 7 bases. Trimming cost V 2 bases and J 3 bases; bases outside gene matches: 13. CDR3 length: 18 residues. Germline CDR1 is SGHRS and CDR2 is YFSETQ. Full variable domain (rest looked up from reference TRBV5-1 and TRBJ2-2): KAGVTQTPRYLIKTRGQQVTLSCSPISGHRSVSWYQQTPGQGLQFLFEYFSETQRNKGNFPGRFSGRQFSNSRSEMNVSTLELGDSALYLCASSLPDGQALHTGELFFGEGSRLTVL.

This chain links TRBV6-6 with TRBJ2-7; D not resolved. The CDR3 loop spans 13 amino acids. The germline V gene encodes CDR1 MNHNY and CDR2 SVGAGI (reference sequence). Trimming removed 4 bases at V and 0 bases at J, with 7 bases between. CDR3 nucleotides: TGTGCCAGCAGTTTGCACAGCTCCTACGAGCAGTACTTC. Translated, it gives CASSLHSSYEQYF.

The chain combines TRBV6-6 with TRBJ2-5, with 9 positions matching TRBD1. This CDR3 comprises 15 residues. The ends lost 0 bases at V and 4 bases at J; junction bases unmatched: 3. In germline, CDR1 is MNHNY, CDR2 SVGAGI (reference sequence). CDR3: CASSYSGQGGETQYF. The CDR3 DNA sequence: TGTGCCAGCAGTTACTCGGGACAGGGAGGAGAGACCCAGTACTTC.

The V call is TRBV28, the J call TRBJ1-2; D is unresolved. Germline V CDR1 and CDR2: MDHEN, SYDVKM. The CDR3 consists of 17 residues. V was cut by 7 bases and J by 5 bases, with 26 bases left in between. CDR3 in amino acids: CASTRGGNAYLRYGYTF. The CDR3 DNA reads TGTGCCAGCACCCGAGGAGGGAACGCCTACTTACGGTATGGCTACACCTTC.

This chain joins TRBV18 and TRBJ2-2, with D perhaps matching TRBD1 (6 bases). Germline V gives CDR1 KGHSH, CDR2 LQKENI. This CDR3 comprises 14 residues. Trimming pared 2 bases from V and 9 bases from J, leaving 13 bases between. The CDR3 region has the DNA TGTGCCAGCTCACCATCGACAGGATTCCGGGAGCTGTTTTTT. Encoded protein: CASSPSTGFRELFF.

V is TRBV27 and J is TRBJ2-1, with 10 bases fitting TRBD2. The germline CDR1 and CDR2 sequences are MNHEY and SMNVEV (reference sequence). The CDR3 is made up of 16 amino acids. V gave up 4 bases and J gave up 3 bases; unmatched junction bases: 6. In DNA form, the CDR3 reads TGTGCCAGCAGTTGGGCTAGCGGGGGATTCTACAATGAGCAGTTCTTC. It encodes CASSWASGGFYNEQFF.

This clone was seen just once. J is TRBJ1-1 and V is TRBV10-3, with D tentatively TRBD1 (5 bases). This CDR3 comprises 14 residues. Trimming took 5 bases from V and 6 from J, leaving 16 bases between them. The V gene's germline CDR1 is ENHRY and CDR2 SYGVKD. CDR3 sequence: CAISNAGLEPEAFF. CDR3 sequence (DNA): TGTGCCATCAGTAACGCAGGGTTAGAGCCTGAAGCTTTCTTT.

This clone occurred once. This chain joins TRBV10-2 and TRBJ2-5, with a tentative D call TRBD1 (6 bases). In germline, CDR1 is WSHSY, CDR2 SAAADI. The CDR3 sequence is 14 residues long. V lost 6 bases and J 5 bases, leaving 16 bases between the germline ends. CDR3 amino acids: CASRDSGALETQYF. The DNA for the CDR3 is TGCGCCAGCAGAGATTCAGGGGCGCTGGAGACCCAGTACTTC.

CDR3 amino acids: CASRRGMNSNQPQHF. CDR3 nucleotide sequence: TGTGCCAGCAGAAGGGGCATGAATAGCAATCAGCCCCAGCATTTT. The chain joins TRBV6-5 to TRBJ1-5; D may be TRBD1 (5 bases). Germline CDR1 is MNHEY and CDR2 is SVGAGI. V was clipped by 6 bases and J by 0 bases, with 12 bases between them. The CDR3 consists of 15 residues.

This chain uses TRBV11-2 with TRBJ2-4; D is possibly TRBD1 (5 bases). Germline CDR1 and CDR2: SGHAT and FQNNGV. The CDR3 loop spans 12 amino acids. V was pared by 5 bases and J by 6 bases, with 8 bases between. This CDR3 is CASSADRNIQYF. In DNA form, the CDR3 reads TGTGCCAGCAGCGCCGACAGAAACATTCAGTACTTC.

CDR3 amino acids: CASSYSQGGEKLFF. The CDR3 DNA sequence: TGTGCCAGCAGTTACTCACAGGGAGGTGAAAAACTGTTTTTT. The chain has TRBV6-5 and TRBJ1-4; TRBD1 is a possible D gene (6 bases). The CDR3 extends over 14 amino acids. The germline V gene has CDR1 MNHEY and CDR2 SVGAGI. Trimming left V 0 bases short and J 7 bases short, with 9 bases between.

This chain connects TRBV2 to TRBJ1-2; D remains ambiguous. This CDR3 comprises 15 residues. Trimming pared 6 bases from V and 0 bases from J, leaving 14 bases between. Germline V lookup: CDR1 SNHLY, CDR2 FYNNEI. DNA for the CDR3: TGTGCCAGCAGACTCTCAATCTTGGCTAACTATGGCTACACCTTC. The encoded protein is CASRLSILANYGYTF.

The chain uses TRBV7-9 and TRBJ2-5; maybe TRBD1 (6 bases). Per germline, CDR1 SEHNR and CDR2 FQNEAQ (reference sequence). There are 14 residues in the CDR3. V lost 6 bases and J lost 2, with 13 bases in between. CDR3 region: CASSSTGPQETQYF. In DNA, the CDR3 is TGTGCCAGCAGTTCGACAGGTCCGCAAGAGACCCAGTACTTC.

The chain links TRBV11-3 to TRBJ1-1; tentative D call: TRBD1 (6 bases). The V gene's germline CDR1 is SGHNT and CDR2 YENEEA. Trimming took 9 bases from V and 3 from J, leaving 20 bases between them. This CDR3 comprises 15 residues. The CDR3 DNA reads TGTGCCAGTAAGACCATGGGGGGCCCGGACACTGAAGCTTTCTTT. It is translated as CASKTMGGPDTEAFF. Full variable domain (remainder filled in from reference TRBV11-3 and TRBJ1-1): EAGVVQSPRYKIIEKKQPVAFWCNPISGHNTLYWYLQNLGQGPELLIRYENEEAVDDSQLPKDRFSAERLKGVDSTLKIQPAELGDSAVYLCASKTMGGPDTEAFFGQGTRLTVV.

The chain employs TRBV7-9 and TRBJ1-1; D perhaps matches TRBD1 (5 bases). The V end lost 1 base, the J end lost 5 bases, and 14 bases lay between the germline ends. The CDR3 length is 15 residues. Per the germline V gene, CDR1 is SEHNR and CDR2 is FQNEAQ (reference sequence). CDR3 sequence: CASSLETGGVTEAFF. In DNA form, the CDR3 reads TGTGCCAGCAGCTTAGAAACAGGCGGGGTAACTGAAGCTTTCTTT. The variable domain in full, with the rest retrieved from reference TRBV7-9 and TRBJ1-1, is DTGVSQNPRHKITKRGQNVTFRCDPISEHNRLYWYRQTLGQGPEFLTYFQNEAQLEKSRLLSDRFSAERPKGSFSTLEIQRTEQGDSAMYLCASSLETGGVTEAFFGQGTRLTVV.

The chain is built from TRBV30 and TRBJ1-3; no reliable D call. Deletions cut 3 bases from V and 0 bases from J, with 12 bases between. Germline assignment: CDR1 GTSNPN and CDR2 SVGIG (reference sequence). The CDR3 extends over 15 amino acids. The CDR3 is CAWSLKALSGNTIYF. DNA for the CDR3: TGTGCCTGGAGCCTTAAGGCCCTCTCTGGAAACACCATATATTTT.

The chain joins TRBV7-8 to TRBJ2-7, with 9 bases identical to TRBD1. The CDR3 extends over 15 amino acids. CDR1 is SGHVS, CDR2 FQNEAQ, per germline. The V gene end was trimmed by 5 bases and the J gene end by 3 bases; junction bases not matched to a gene: 8. The CDR3 reads CASSNTGGRVYEQYF. The CDR3 nucleotides are TGTGCCAGCAGCAATACAGGGGGCAGAGTCTACGAGCAGTACTTC.

The rearrangement links TRBV6-6 to TRBJ1-2; weak D call: TRBD1 (5 bases). The CDR3 is 13 residues long. Germline CDR1 is MNHNY and CDR2 is SVGAGI (reference sequence). With 5 bases removed from V and 3 bases from J, the gap between germline ends came to 10 bases. In nucleotides, the CDR3 is TGTGCCAGCAGTAGTGGGACCGACTATGGCTACACCTTC. Translated: CASSSGTDYGYTF.

This clone was seen only once. The chain couples TRBV27 to TRBJ1-2, with D perhaps TRBD1 (5 bases). Germline V CDR1 and CDR2: MNHEY, SMNVEV (reference sequence). V was pared by 5 bases and J by 0 bases, with 22 bases between. The CDR3 has 18 amino acids. The CDR3 DNA sequence: TGTGCCAGCAGTCCACGGACGTGGGGGGTGGAAGCTAACTATGGCTACACCTTC. It yields the protein CASSPRTWGVEANYGYTF.

This clone was seen more than once but under ten times. The rearrangement uses TRBV13 and TRBJ1-1; D unclear. V was trimmed by 4 bases and J by 5 bases, leaving 14 bases between them. The CDR3 is 14 residues long. Germline-derived CDR1 and CDR2 are PRHDT and FYEKMQ (reference sequence). This CDR3 reads CASSSKSGGTEAFF. CDR3 nucleotides: TGTGCCAGCAGCTCCAAATCCGGAGGGACTGAAGCTTTCTTT. The full variable domain, with the rest looked up from reference TRBV13 and TRBJ1-1, is AAGVIQSPRHLIKEKRETATLKCYPIPRHDTVYWYQQGPGQDPQFLISFYEKMQSDKGSIPDRFSAQQFSDYHSELNMSSLELGDSALYFCASSSKSGGTEAFFGQGTRLTVV.

The chain employs TRBV30 and TRBJ1-1; the D gene is possibly TRBD1 (6 bases). CDR3 size: 16 residues. Trimming shortened V by 2 bases and J by 3 bases, and 19 bases separated the two germline ends. The germline V gene has CDR1 GTSNPN and CDR2 SVGIG (reference sequence). CDR3 coding DNA: TGTGCCTGGAGTCCCTTAGGGGGGGCGTTGGACACTGAAGCTTTCTTT. Amino acids: CAWSPLGGALDTEAFF.

The rearrangement links TRBV29-1 to TRBJ2-2; D assignment may be TRBD1 or TRBD2 (5 bases each). The CDR3 loop spans 13 amino acids. From germline, CDR1 is SQVTM and CDR2 ANQGSEA. V shed 4 bases and J shed 7 bases, with 13 bases lying between them. CDR3: CSVAGPPGGELFF. The CDR3 bases are TGCAGCGTTGCGGGACCCCCCGGCGGGGAGCTGTTTTTT.